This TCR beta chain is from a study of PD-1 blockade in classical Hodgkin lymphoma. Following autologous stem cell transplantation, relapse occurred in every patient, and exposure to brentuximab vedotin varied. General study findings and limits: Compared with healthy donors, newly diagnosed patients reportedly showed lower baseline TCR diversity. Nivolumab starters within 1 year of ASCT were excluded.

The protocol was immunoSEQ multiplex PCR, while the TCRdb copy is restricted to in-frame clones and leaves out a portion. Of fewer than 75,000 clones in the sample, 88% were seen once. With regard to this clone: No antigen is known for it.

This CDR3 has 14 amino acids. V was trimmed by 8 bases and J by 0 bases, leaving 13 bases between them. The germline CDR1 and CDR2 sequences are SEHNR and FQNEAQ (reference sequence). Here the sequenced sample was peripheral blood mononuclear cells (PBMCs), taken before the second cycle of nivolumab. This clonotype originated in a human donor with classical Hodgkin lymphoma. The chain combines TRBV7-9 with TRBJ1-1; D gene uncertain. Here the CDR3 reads CASSRGSLNTEAFF. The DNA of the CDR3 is TGTGCCAGCTCGCGAGGCAGCCTGAACACTGAAGCTTTCTTT. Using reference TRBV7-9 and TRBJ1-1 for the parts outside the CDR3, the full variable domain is DTGVSQNPRHKITKRGQNVTFRCDPISEHNRLYWYRQTLGQGPEFLTYFQNEAQLEKSRLLSDRFSAERPKGSFSTLEIQRTEQGDSAMYLCASSRGSLNTEAFFGQGTRLTVV.